This T cell receptor beta chain comes out of a study of blood T cell repertoires in COVID-19. As for the study in general: The study drew acute and convalescent COVID-19 samples from the United States, Italy and Spain. T cells, B-cell-depleted T cells, or PBMCs provided the cDNA or gDNA that served as material.

Germline trimming cut 6 bases from V and 6 bases from J; bases unmatched to any gene: 10. The CDR3 is made up of 14 amino acids. Germline V lookup: CDR1 SGHDT, CDR2 YYEEEE. As processed by the authors: Amplifying reference gene primers gave estimates of nucleated cell counts. Sequencing used immunoSEQ multiplex PCR; TCRdb keeps in-frame clones, though not all of them. V, J and clone size derive from that table, while D and trimming were established from the DNA sequence. The sample yields 200,000 to 250,000 clones, roughly nine tenths seen once. This receptor was obtained from a woman in her late teens or twenties who had recovered from COVID-19. This chain links TRBV5-6 with TRBJ2-7, with 9 bases aligning to TRBD2. Sequencing was performed on peripheral blood. The CDR3 sequence: CASNLAGEGPEQYF. The CDR3 nucleotides read TGTGCCAGCAATTTAGCGGGAGAGGGACCCGAGCAGTACTTC. The variable domain in full, with the rest retrieved from reference TRBV5-6 and TRBJ2-7, is DAGVTQSPTHLIKTRGQQVTLRCSPKSGHDTVSWYQQALGQGPQFIFQYYEEEERQRGNFPDRFSGHQFPNYSSELNVNALLLGDSALYLCASNLAGEGPEQYFGPGTRLTVT.